This paragraph reports one T cell receptor beta chain. The antigen remains undetermined. Using immunoSEQ multiplex PCR, the repertoire was profiled, and TCRdb retains in-frame clones only, with some absent. This table holds about 130,000 clones, approximately 95% found once. The sample is drawn from a study of cytomegalovirus exposure and HLA in healthy donors. Study-level points and caveats: Diagnosis of cytomegalovirus status made by the classifier reportedly showed high specificity and sensitivity. Subsequent analysis of the 120 or so validation repertoires found a tendency for first-cohort TCR clusters to co-occur.

What was sequenced was PBMCs. The receptor comes from a young man in good health and CMV-seronegative.

CDR3 loop: CASSGGERDGTNNEQFF. The CDR3 nucleotides read TGTGCCAGCAGTGGGGGGGAAAGGGACGGAACTAACAATGAGCAGTTCTTC. The chain has TRBV25-1 and TRBJ2-1; tentative D call: TRBD2 (6 bases). Trimming cost V 4 bases and J 5 bases, with 21 bases left between them. The CDR3 consists of 17 residues. Germline CDR1 and CDR2: MGHDK and SYGVNS.